Included here is one T cell receptor beta chain sequence, with context. The antigen remains undetermined. Ophthalmopathy cases showed moderate-to-severe activity, scoring CAS ≥3 and NOSPECS ≥4, with duration under 3 months. Exclusion criteria comprised other autoimmune diseases, uncontrolled infections, pregnancy or lactation in patients. The data belong to a study of Graves' ophthalmopathy and Graves' hyperthyroidism. Findings of the study overall: Blood contained most expanded thyroid clonotypes exceeding 0.001 frequency.

Germline V CDR1 and CDR2: GTSNPN, SVGIG (reference sequence). CDR3 length: 14 residues. V gave up 1 base and J gave up 7 bases, with 14 bases separating them. Amplification targeted the TCR beta CDR3 regions, with RNA transcripts as the source material. The first-round RT-PCR employed HTBI primers together with the Qiagen OneStep RT-PCR kit. A multiplex PCR was then performed as the second round. TCRdb itself ran the multiplex PCR reads through MiXCR, one entry per CDR3 protein. The sample has fewer than 600,000 distinct CDR3 sequences, approximately 15% seen once. The rearrangement joins TRBV30 to TRBJ1-5; D remains ambiguous. The clonotype originates from a woman in her 30s with Graves' ophthalmopathy. Sequences were obtained from blood. The CDR3 DNA reads TGTGCCTGGAGTGATAATTGGTTAAGGCAGCCCCAGCATTTT. It codes for CAWSDNWLRQPQHF. The whole variable domain, remainder taken from reference TRBV30 and TRBJ1-5, is SQTIHQWPATLVQPVGSPLSLECTVEGTSNPNLYWYRQAAGRGLQLLFYSVGIGQISSEVPQNLSASRPQDRQFILSSKKLLLSDSGFYLCAWSDNWLRQPQHFGDGTRLSIL.